This T cell receptor beta chain emerged from a study of T cell changes during pregnancy in multiple sclerosis (dated by TCRdb to about 2019). General notes on the study: Changes in the T cell repertoire over the course of pregnancy were examined in this study in women with multiple sclerosis.

Preparation of the library involved the immunoSEQ multiplex PCR assay. The immuneACCESS repertoire file appears here via TCRdb, limited to in-frame rearrangements. These files lack a portion of the clones; in checked studies, under half of the deficit traces to unresolved V genes, and the cause of the others is not known. This sample gives roughly 87,000 clones in total; around 93% of them show up just once. The top ten constitute approximately 3.3% of the sample. CDR1 and CDR2 (SGHDT, YYEEEE) derive from the germline V gene. Spanning cysteine to phenylalanine, the CDR3 consists of 15 amino acids. The read is trimmed to its CDR3 DNA, 45 bases read in frame from base 1. V is cut back by 4 bases and J by 3 bases, with 6 bases in the junction unmatched. As for this clone: Its antigen remains unidentified. Base qualities are not recorded, but no much larger clone differs from it by a single base.

This sample comprised PBMCs, obtained in the first trimester of pregnancy. The rearrangement combines TRBV5-6 with TRBJ2-3; 9 junctional bases match TRBD2. The sequence derives from a female donor in good health, serving as a control in a pregnancy study. Some clones in this sample may be carry-over from other donors' samples. The sequenced DNA is TGTGCCAGCAGCCCCGGGACTAGCATGACAGATACGCAGTATTTT. This gives the protein CASSPGTSMTDTQYF. With the rest looked up from the reference TRBV5-6 and TRBJ2-3 genes rather than sequenced, the full variable domain is DAGVTQSPTHLIKTRGQQVTLRCSPKSGHDTVSWYQQALGQGPQFIFQYYEEEERQRGNFPDRFSGHQFPNYSSELNVNALLLGDSALYLCASSPGTSMTDTQYFGPGTRLTVL.